This passage covers 9 T cell receptor beta chains from one sample sequenced in a study of post-analysis software for immune sequencing data. Study observations and caveats: Patients showed TRBV5-6, TRBV5-1 and TRBV20-1 among five TRBV segments more frequent than in controls.

Built from TCR beta cDNA, the libraries had unique molecular identifiers in them. A single record per CDR3 protein comes from TCRdb applying MiXCR to the PCR reads. This table holds roughly 600,000 distinct CDR3 sequences, 44% found once. These receptors lack a known antigen. Sample: blood. The receptors were sampled from a girl aged 10 to 17 with multiple sclerosis.

The chain recombines TRBV29-1 with TRBJ2-3, with D possibly being TRBD2 (5 bases). Germline lookup yields CDR1 SQVTM and CDR2 ANQGSEA. This CDR3 spans 16 amino acids. V dropped 5 bases and J dropped 0 bases, with 18 bases sitting between them. In DNA form, the CDR3 reads TGCAGCGTTAATGACCGGGGATCCTCTAGCACAGATACGCAGTATTTT. Translated, it gives CSVNDRGSSSTDTQYF.

The V call is TRBV9, the J call TRBJ2-3; 7 bases agree with TRBD2. The CDR3 has 14 residues. Trimming took 1 base from V and 4 from J; bases not matched to a gene: 3. In germline, CDR1 is SGDLS, CDR2 YYNGEE. The CDR3 is CASSVKAGADTQYF. For the CDR3, the DNA is TGTGCCAGCAGCGTAAAGGCGGGGGCAGATACGCAGTATTTT.

This chain joins TRBV7-9 and TRBJ2-1; no reliable D call. With 9 bases removed from V and 6 bases from J, the gap between germline ends came to 3 bases. CDR1 and CDR2 (germline): SEHNR, FQNEAQ (reference sequence). The length of the CDR3 is 9 residues. The DNA of the CDR3 is TGTGCCAGTCCCAATGAGCAGTTCTTC. Translation: CASPNEQFF.

V and J are TRBV9 and TRBJ2-1; the match to TRBD2 covers 7 bases. V shed 0 bases, J shed 3 bases, and the junction held 0 bases outside the gene matches. In germline, CDR1 is SGDLS, CDR2 YYNGEE. The CDR3 length is 14 residues. CDR3 sequence: CASSVERDYNEQFF. The CDR3, as DNA: TGTGCCAGCAGCGTAGAGCGGGACTACAATGAGCAGTTCTTC.

A single count supports this clonotype. The V gene is TRBV4-1, the J gene TRBJ2-3; D might be TRBD1 or TRBD2, each matching 5 bases. This CDR3 is 12 amino acids long. Germline CDR1 reads MGHRA; CDR2 reads YSYEKL. Trimming took 1 base from V and 8 from J, leaving 7 bases between them. The CDR3 here is CASSQGGSTQYF. In DNA form, the CDR3 reads TGCGCCAGCAGCCAAGGGGGGAGTACGCAGTATTTT.

The chain uses TRBV5-1 and TRBJ2-6; D unresolved. The CDR3 contains 15 residues. Trimming pared 2 bases from V and 0 bases from J, leaving 6 bases between. The V gene's germline CDR1 is SGHRS and CDR2 YFSETQ. The CDR3 loop reads CASSFWDSGANVLTF. For the CDR3, the DNA is TGCGCCAGCAGCTTTTGGGACTCTGGGGCCAACGTCCTGACTTTC.

This clonotype was observed a few times. V and J are TRBV7-2 and TRBJ2-3, with D perhaps TRBD2 (5 bases). The V and J ends lost 6 bases and 4 bases respectively, with 17 bases between them. The CDR3 loop spans 15 amino acids. Germline V gives CDR1 SGHTA, CDR2 FQGNSA. The CDR3 sequence: CASSFLPGSPDTQYF. The CDR3 DNA sequence: TGTGCCAGCAGTTTCCTCCCGGGATCACCAGATACGCAGTATTTT.

Worth noting for this clonotype: A read error may be the cause here, since a much bigger clone is one base away. This sequence joins TRBV5-1 and TRBJ2-5, with D unresolved. Germline CDR1 reads SGHRS; CDR2 reads YFSETQ. The CDR3 runs 11 residues. CDR3 amino acids: CAGSEQETQYF. The CDR3 DNA follows: TGCGCCGGCAGCGAACAAGAGACCCAGTACTTC.

A few counts support this clonotype. The chain carries TRBV6-1 and TRBJ2-5; D gene ambiguous. This CDR3 has 14 amino acids. Per the germline V gene, CDR1 is MNHNS and CDR2 is SASEGT. Trimming removed 2 bases at V and 5 bases at J, with 12 bases between. The CDR3 spells CASSETGRAETQYF. The CDR3 bases are TGTGCCAGCAGTGAAACTGGAAGGGCGGAGACCCAGTACTTC.